Given below is one T cell receptor beta chain in context. Antigen unknown. RNA extraction and reverse transcription yielded cDNA as sequencing template. Assay: immunoSEQ multiplex PCR; the TCRdb copy retains only in-frame clones and omits some. Here the sample spans 120,000 or so clones, around two fifths being singletons. The data stem from a study of CD8+ T cells in alopecia areata. Sorting of PBMCs yielded the CD4+ and CD8+ T cells. General study results and limits: Sequencing of scalp tissue also captures the resident alphabeta T cells of normal skin.

Per germline, CDR1 SQVTM and CDR2 ANQGSEA. CDR3 length: 14 residues. V lost 3 bases and J lost 2, with 13 bases in between. This rearrangement joins TRBV29-1 to TRBJ1-2; TRBD1 is a possible D gene (5 bases). This sequence originates from a human donor with alopecia areata. The specimen sequenced was CD4+ T cells sorted from blood. The CDR3 nucleotides read TGCAGCGTTGAGCGATTCCGGGGGAACTATGGCTACACCTTC. Translated, it gives CSVERFRGNYGYTF.